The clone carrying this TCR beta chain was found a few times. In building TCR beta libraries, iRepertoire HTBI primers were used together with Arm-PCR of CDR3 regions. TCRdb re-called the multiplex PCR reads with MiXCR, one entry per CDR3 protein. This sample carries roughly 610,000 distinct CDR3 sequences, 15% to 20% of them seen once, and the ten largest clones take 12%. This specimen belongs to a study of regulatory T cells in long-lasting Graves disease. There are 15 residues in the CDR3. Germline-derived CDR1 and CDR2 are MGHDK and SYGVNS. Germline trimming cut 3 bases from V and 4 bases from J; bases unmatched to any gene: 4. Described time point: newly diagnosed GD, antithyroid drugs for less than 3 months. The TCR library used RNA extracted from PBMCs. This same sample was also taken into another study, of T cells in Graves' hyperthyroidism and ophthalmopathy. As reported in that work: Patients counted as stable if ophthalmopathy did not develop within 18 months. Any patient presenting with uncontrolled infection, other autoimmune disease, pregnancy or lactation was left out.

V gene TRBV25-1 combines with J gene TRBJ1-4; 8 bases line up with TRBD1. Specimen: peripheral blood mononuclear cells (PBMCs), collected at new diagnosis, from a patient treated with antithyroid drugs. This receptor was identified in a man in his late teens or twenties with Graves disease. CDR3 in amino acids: CASSEGQVLNEKLFF. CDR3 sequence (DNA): TGTGCCAGCAGTGAGGGACAGGTGCTTAATGAAAAACTGTTTTTT.